This is a list of T cell receptor beta chains from one sample in a study of Graves' ophthalmopathy and Graves' hyperthyroidism. Using its own MiXCR run on the multiplex PCR reads, TCRdb lists one record per CDR3 protein. The sample consists of 600,000 to 950,000 distinct CDR3 sequences, 35% to 50% of them appearing once. The sample was peripheral blood. All receptors derive from an adult man with Graves' ophthalmopathy. Each CDR3 is given with its conserved first and last residue. Where a row states a size, it is once, few, many or the class of an expanded clone; other rows omit it.

v_call: TRBV5-4
j_call: TRBJ1-2
clone_size: NA
cdr3_aa: CASRNRRGGNYGYTF

v_call: TRBV20-1
j_call: TRBJ1-4
clone_size: many
cdr3_aa: CSARERGSDEKLFF

v_call: TRBV7-2
j_call: TRBJ1-2
clone_size: few
cdr3_aa: CASSTAQGGYGYTF

v_call: TRBV7-9
j_call: TRBJ1-6
clone_size: many
cdr3_aa: CASSQGQGTNSPLHF

v_call: TRBV10-3
j_call: TRBJ1-6
clone_size: once
cdr3_aa: CATQRQGDSPLHF

v_call: TRBV6-2/TRBV6-3
j_call: TRBJ1-5
clone_size: NA
cdr3_aa: CASSPLSPNQPQHF

v_call: TRBV20-1
j_call: TRBJ1-2
clone_size: many
cdr3_aa: CSAKQGIYGYTF

v_call: TRBV7-9
j_call: TRBJ1-1
clone_size: many
cdr3_aa: CASSWTGGGYTEAFF

v_call: TRBV11-2
j_call: TRBJ2-7
clone_size: NA
cdr3_aa: CASSALPGYEQYF

v_call: TRBV2
j_call: TRBJ1-2
clone_size: NA
cdr3_aa: CAISPQGTAGNTF

v_call: TRBV12-3/TRBV12-4
j_call: TRBJ1-6
clone_size: few
cdr3_aa: CASSLKGNSPLHF

v_call: TRBV15
j_call: TRBJ1-2
clone_size: many
cdr3_aa: CATSRDEGRRGYTF

v_call: TRBV5-1
j_call: TRBJ2-7
clone_size: NA
cdr3_aa: CASSLVGRHEQYF

v_call: TRBV6-6
j_call: TRBJ2-7
clone_size: NA
cdr3_aa: CAGSGLNSYEQYF

v_call: TRBV20-1
j_call: TRBJ1-2
clone_size: NA
cdr3_aa: CSAYYPATGDYGYTF

v_call: TRBV10-2
j_call: TRBJ2-7
clone_size: many
cdr3_aa: CASSEGQVSSYEQYF

v_call: TRBV7-2
j_call: TRBJ2-7
clone_size: many
cdr3_aa: CASTFLGGPYEQYF

v_call: TRBV2
j_call: TRBJ2-2
clone_size: few
cdr3_aa: CASRPGLNTGELFF

v_call: TRBV7-2
j_call: TRBJ2-2
clone_size: few
cdr3_aa: CASSTGTGPGELFF

v_call: TRBV29-1
j_call: TRBJ2-7
clone_size: once
cdr3_aa: CSAGTGRSYEQYF

v_call: TRBV2
j_call: TRBJ2-5
clone_size: NA
cdr3_aa: CASWDDRDQETQYF

v_call: TRBV11-2
j_call: TRBJ2-5
clone_size: NA
cdr3_aa: CASSSGALESETQYF

v_call: TRBV20-1
j_call: TRBJ2-5
clone_size: NA
cdr3_aa: CSASVGSMGGETQYF

v_call: TRBV6-1
j_call: TRBJ2-1
clone_size: NA
cdr3_aa: CASKSGQGESNEQFF

v_call: TRBV7-9
j_call: TRBJ1-1
clone_size: NA
cdr3_aa: CASSLRAGDNTEAFF

v_call: TRBV20-1
j_call: TRBJ2-7
clone_size: NA
cdr3_aa: CSATTSGRTYEQYF

v_call: TRBV20-1
j_call: TRBJ2-5
clone_size: NA
cdr3_aa: CSARSVTGQETQYF

v_call: TRBV29-1
j_call: TRBJ1-4
clone_size: NA
cdr3_aa: CSVYRTGRRDEKLFF

v_call: TRBV2
j_call: TRBJ1-4
clone_size: many
cdr3_aa: CASSEGPPNNEKLFF

v_call: TRBV20-1
j_call: TRBJ2-7
clone_size: NA
cdr3_aa: CSAPLAGLSYEQYF

v_call: TRBV29-1
j_call: TRBJ1-2
clone_size: many
cdr3_aa: CSDRDTTNYGYTF

v_call: TRBV4-2
j_call: TRBJ2-7
clone_size: few
cdr3_aa: CASSRTLAVTDRTNEQYF

v_call: TRBV9
j_call: TRBJ1-6
clone_size: NA
cdr3_aa: CASSQEPRDSPLHF

v_call: TRBV7-9
j_call: TRBJ1-6
clone_size: NA
cdr3_aa: CASSTDIRTVRSPLHF

v_call: TRBV9
j_call: TRBJ2-5
clone_size: NA
cdr3_aa: CASSPVGLQSRETQHF

v_call: TRBV5-4
j_call: TRBJ2-7
clone_size: NA
cdr3_aa: CASSPVGSYEQYF

v_call: TRBV25-1
j_call: TRBJ1-4
clone_size: many
cdr3_aa: CASSDTGRDEKLFF

v_call: TRBV6-6
j_call: TRBJ2-5
clone_size: few
cdr3_aa: CASSYMSNQETQYF

v_call: TRBV7-9
j_call: TRBJ1-2
clone_size: many
cdr3_aa: CASSQGTALDGYTF